This T cell receptor beta chain emerged from a study of blood T cell repertoires in COVID-19. Study-wide background: Samples came from the United States, Italy and Spain, spanning acute and convalescent COVID-19. Nucleic acid was either cDNA or gDNA, and it came from T cells, B-cell-depleted T cells, or PBMCs.

The assay was immunoSEQ multiplex PCR, and TCRdb's table has in-frame clones only and misses some. The sample has 55,000 to 75,000 clones; under 90% are singletons. V dropped 5 bases and J dropped 1; count of bases not matched to a gene: 5. CDR3 length: 17 residues. Germline assignment: CDR1 LNHDA and CDR2 SQIVND (reference sequence). The origin of this receptor is an older man who had recovered from COVID-19. The chain has TRBV19 and TRBJ2-6; 10 bases fit TRBD1. Sequences were obtained from peripheral blood. CDR3 nucleotide sequence: TGTGCCAGTAGTCCGGACAGGGGGTGGTCTGGGGCCAACGTCCTGACTTTC. Translation: CASSPDRGWSGANVLTF.